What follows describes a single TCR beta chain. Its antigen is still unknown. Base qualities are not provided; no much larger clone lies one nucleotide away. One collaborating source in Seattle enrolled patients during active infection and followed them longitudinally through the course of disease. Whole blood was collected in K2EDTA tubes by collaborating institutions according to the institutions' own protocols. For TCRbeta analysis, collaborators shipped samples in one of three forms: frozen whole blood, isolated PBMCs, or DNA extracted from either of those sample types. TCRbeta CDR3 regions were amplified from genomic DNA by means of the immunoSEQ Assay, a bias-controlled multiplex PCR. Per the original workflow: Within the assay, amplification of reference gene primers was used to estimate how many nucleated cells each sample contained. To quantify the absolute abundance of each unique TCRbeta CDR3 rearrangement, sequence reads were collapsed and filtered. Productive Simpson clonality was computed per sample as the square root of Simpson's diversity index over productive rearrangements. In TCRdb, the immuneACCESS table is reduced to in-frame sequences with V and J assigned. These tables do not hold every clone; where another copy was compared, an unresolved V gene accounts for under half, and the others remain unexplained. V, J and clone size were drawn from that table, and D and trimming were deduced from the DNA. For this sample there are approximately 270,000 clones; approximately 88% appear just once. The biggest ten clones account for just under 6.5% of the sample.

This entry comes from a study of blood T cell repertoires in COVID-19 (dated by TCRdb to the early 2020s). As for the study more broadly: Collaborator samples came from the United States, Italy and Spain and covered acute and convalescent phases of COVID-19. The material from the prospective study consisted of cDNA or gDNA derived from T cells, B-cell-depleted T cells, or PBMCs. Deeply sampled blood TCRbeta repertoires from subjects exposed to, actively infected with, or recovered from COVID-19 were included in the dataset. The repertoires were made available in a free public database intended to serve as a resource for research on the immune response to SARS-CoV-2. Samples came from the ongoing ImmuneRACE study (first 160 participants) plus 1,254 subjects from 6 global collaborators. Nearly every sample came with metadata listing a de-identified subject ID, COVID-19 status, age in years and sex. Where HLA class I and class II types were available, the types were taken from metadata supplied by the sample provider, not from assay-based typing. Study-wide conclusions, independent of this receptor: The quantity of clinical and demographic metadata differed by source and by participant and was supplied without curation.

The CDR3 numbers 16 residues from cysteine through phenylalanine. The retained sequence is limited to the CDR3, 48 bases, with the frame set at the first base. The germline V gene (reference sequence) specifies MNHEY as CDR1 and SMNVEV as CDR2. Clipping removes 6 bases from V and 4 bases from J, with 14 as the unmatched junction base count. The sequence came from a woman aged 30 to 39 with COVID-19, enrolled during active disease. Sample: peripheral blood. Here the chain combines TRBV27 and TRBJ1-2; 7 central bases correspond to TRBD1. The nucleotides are TGTGCCAGCAGCTCCATGGGTCAGACAGGGATCTATGGCTACACCTTC. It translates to CASSSMGQTGIYGYTF.